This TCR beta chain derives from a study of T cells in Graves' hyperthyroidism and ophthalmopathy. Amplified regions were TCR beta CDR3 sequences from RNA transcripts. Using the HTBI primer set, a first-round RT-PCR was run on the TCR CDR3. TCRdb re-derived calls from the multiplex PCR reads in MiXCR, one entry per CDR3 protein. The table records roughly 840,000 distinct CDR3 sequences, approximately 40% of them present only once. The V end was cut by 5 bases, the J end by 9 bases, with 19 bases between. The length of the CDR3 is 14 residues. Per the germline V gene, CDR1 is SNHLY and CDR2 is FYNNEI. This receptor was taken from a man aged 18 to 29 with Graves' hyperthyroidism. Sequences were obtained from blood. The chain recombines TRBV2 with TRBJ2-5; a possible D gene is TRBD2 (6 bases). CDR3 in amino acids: CASSKAEGLKAQYF. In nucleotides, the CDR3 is TGTGCCAGCAGTAAGGCAGAAGGACTAAAAGCCCAGTACTTC.